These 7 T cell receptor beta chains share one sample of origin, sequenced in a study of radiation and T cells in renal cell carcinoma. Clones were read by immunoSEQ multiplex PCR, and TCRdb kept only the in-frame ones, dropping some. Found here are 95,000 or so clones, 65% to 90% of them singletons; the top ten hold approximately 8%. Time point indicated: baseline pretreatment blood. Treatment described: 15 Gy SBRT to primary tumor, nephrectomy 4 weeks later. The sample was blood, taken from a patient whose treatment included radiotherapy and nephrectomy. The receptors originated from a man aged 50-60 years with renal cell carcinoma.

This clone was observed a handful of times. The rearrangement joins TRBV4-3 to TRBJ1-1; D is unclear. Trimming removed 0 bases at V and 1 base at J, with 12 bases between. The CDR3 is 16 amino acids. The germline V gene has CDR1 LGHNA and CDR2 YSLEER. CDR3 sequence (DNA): TGCGCCAGCAGCCAAGATCCCGGGAAGAGGAACACTGAAGCTTTCTTT. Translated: CASSQDPGKRNTEAFF.

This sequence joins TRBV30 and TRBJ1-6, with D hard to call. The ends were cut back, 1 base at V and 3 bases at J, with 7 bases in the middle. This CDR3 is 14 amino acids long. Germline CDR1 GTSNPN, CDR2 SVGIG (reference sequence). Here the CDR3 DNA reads TGTGCCTGGAGTGCTGGGGTCTATAATTCACCCCTCCACTTT. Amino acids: CAWSAGVYNSPLHF.

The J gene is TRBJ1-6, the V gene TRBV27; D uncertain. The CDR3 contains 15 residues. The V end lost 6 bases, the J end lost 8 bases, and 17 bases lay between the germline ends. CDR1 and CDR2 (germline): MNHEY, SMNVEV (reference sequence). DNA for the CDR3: TGTGCCAGCAGCCTGGGCCACCCAAGAGATTCACCCCTCCACTTT. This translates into CASSLGHPRDSPLHF.

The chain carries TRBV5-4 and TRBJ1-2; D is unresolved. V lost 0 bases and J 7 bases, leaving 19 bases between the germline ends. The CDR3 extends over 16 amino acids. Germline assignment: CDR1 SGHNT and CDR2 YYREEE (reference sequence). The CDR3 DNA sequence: TGTGCCAGCAGCTTGGATCCCAACCCCCTAGACGGTGGCTACACCTTC. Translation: CASSLDPNPLDGGYTF.

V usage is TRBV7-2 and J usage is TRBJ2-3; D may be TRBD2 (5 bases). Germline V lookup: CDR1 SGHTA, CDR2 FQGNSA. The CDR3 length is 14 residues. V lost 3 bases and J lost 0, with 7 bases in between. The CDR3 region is CASSFRTSTDTQYF. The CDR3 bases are TGTGCCAGCAGCTTCCGGACTAGCACAGATACGCAGTATTTT.

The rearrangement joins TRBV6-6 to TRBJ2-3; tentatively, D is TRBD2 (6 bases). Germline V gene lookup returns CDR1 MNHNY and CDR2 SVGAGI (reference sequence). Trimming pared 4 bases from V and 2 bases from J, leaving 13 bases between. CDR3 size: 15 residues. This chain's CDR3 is CASSLLRGHTDTQYF. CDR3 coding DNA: TGTGCCAGCAGTTTGCTGCGGGGCCACACAGATACGCAGTATTTT.

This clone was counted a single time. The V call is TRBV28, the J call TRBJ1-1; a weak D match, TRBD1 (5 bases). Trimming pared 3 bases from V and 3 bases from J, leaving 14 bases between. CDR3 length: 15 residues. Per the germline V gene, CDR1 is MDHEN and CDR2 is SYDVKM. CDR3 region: CASSFGGRVDTEAFF. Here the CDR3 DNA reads TGTGCCAGCAGTTTCGGGGGGAGGGTGGACACTGAAGCTTTCTTT.